This TCR beta chain was profiled in a study of blood T cell repertoires in COVID-19. The data were produced by immunoSEQ multiplex PCR, yet TCRdb's version contains in-frame clones alone and is incomplete. The sample holds fewer than 85,000 clones, roughly 77% seen once. CDR1 SGHTA and CDR2 FQGNSA come from the germline V gene. The CDR3 contains 15 residues. This clone was picked up one time. The junction departs from the called germline gene at one end, perhaps through a read error. The sequencing input was peripheral blood. This clonotype was sampled from a woman between 70 and 85 years old with acute or convalescent COVID-19. The V and J genes are TRBV7-2 and TRBJ1-2, with a tentative D call TRBD1 (5 bases). The CDR3 protein is CASSSGGGPKYGYTF. The CDR3, as DNA: TGTGCCAGCAGCTCCGGGGGGGGTCCTAAGTATGGCTACACCTTC. Based on the CDR3 plus reference TRBV7-2 and TRBJ1-2, the full variable domain is GAGVSQSPSNKVTEKGKDVELRCDPISGHTALYWYRQSLGQGLEFLIYFQGNSAPDKSGLPSDRFSAERTGGSVSTLTIQRTQQEDSAVYLCASSSGGGPKYGYTFGSGTRLTVV.